Listed below are T cell receptor beta chains from one sample, sequenced in a study of T cells after yellow fever vaccination. Each CDR3 protein is one row after TCRdb ran MiXCR on the 5' RACE reads. Counted here are hundreds of thousands of distinct CDR3 sequences, around 10% occurring once; the ten biggest clones make up about 3%. Sequencing used CD4+ T cells sorted from PBMCs, obtained 5 days after the yellow fever booster vaccination. Receptors originate from a man between 18 and 35 years old who received the YFV17D yellow fever vaccine. The CDR3 runs from the conserved cysteine through the conserved F or W. The order of the fields is V gene, clone size, J gene, D gene, CDR3 protein, CDR3 DNA. D genes are given only for firm matches. Some rows have no size entry. The others give once, few or many, or a class for an expanded clone.

TRBV24-1	-	TRBJ2-1	TRBD2	CATSDLGLADSYNEQFF	TGTGCCACCAGTGACCTCGGACTAGCGGACTCCTACAATGAGCAGTTCTTC
TRBV5-1	many	TRBJ1-2	TRBD1	CASSGTEIYGYTF	TGCGCCAGCAGCGGGACAGAGATCTATGGCTACACCTTC
TRBV4-1	-	TRBJ1-1	-	CASSQLHRTAGGTEAFF	TGCGCCAGCAGCCAGCTTCATCGGACGGCCGGTGGTACTGAAGCTTTCTTT
TRBV6-5	many	TRBJ2-5	TRBD1	CASSLDREETQYF	TGTGCCAGCAGTCTTGACAGGGAAGAGACCCAGTACTTC
TRBV12-3/TRBV12-4	many	TRBJ1-2	-	CASSLRSGGYRYGYTF	TGTGCCAGCAGTTTAAGGTCGGGGGGATATCGGTATGGCTACACCTTC
TRBV6-5	few	TRBJ1-2	TRBD1	CASSFRGRRGYTF	TGTGCCAGCAGTTTTAGGGGGCGGCGAGGCTACACCTTC
TRBV7-2	-	TRBJ1-4	-	CASSFQVVEKLFF	TGTGCCAGCAGCTTCCAGGTGGTGGAAAAACTGTTTTTT
TRBV2	few	TRBJ2-5	-	CASSGDYQETQYF	TGTGCCAGCAGTGGGGACTACCAAGAGACCCAGTACTTC
TRBV2	many	TRBJ2-3	TRBD1	CATDRDTDTQYF	TGTGCCACGGACAGGGACACAGATACGCAGTATTTT
TRBV29-1	-	TRBJ2-5	-	CSVPSIVQETQYF	TGCAGCGTCCCCTCCATAGTCCAAGAGACCCAGTACTTC
TRBV5-4	few	TRBJ2-3	TRBD1	CASGGSGTGSIDTQYF	TGTGCGTCTGGGGGATCCGGGACAGGGTCTATAGATACGCAGTATTTT
TRBV28	-	TRBJ2-5	-	CASSIGGEETQYF	TGTGCCAGCAGCATCGGGGGAGAAGAGACCCAGTACTTC
TRBV3-1	-	TRBJ2-5	-	CASSRGLAETQYF	TGTGCCAGCAGCCGGGGACTGGCAGAGACCCAGTACTTC
TRBV12-3/TRBV12-4	-	TRBJ2-5	-	CASSNRAGETQYF	TGTGCCAGCAGTAACAGGGCTGGAGAGACCCAGTACTTC
TRBV5-6	few	TRBJ1-3	-	CASSLEVGHPRDTIYF	TGTGCCAGCAGCTTGGAAGTGGGACACCCCCGGGACACCATATATTTT
TRBV9	-	TRBJ2-1	-	CASSVEGEDEQFF	TGTGCCAGCAGCGTAGAAGGGGAGGATGAGCAGTTCTTC
TRBV5-1	-	TRBJ1-3	-	CASSPGSPSAGNTIYF	TGCGCCAGCAGCCCGGGGTCCCCATCAGCTGGAAACACCATATATTTT
TRBV2	many	TRBJ1-4	-	CASSEATRGEKLFF	TGTGCCAGCAGTGAAGCGACCAGGGGCGAAAAACTGTTTTTT
TRBV5-1	many	TRBJ2-3	-	CASSLGPGTDTQYF	TGCGCCAGCAGCTTGGGCCCGGGAACAGATACGCAGTATTTT
TRBV24-1	-	TRBJ2-2	-	CATSDIQVHGELFF	TGTGCCACCAGTGATATCCAGGTTCACGGGGAGCTGTTTTTT
TRBV3-1	-	TRBJ2-1	TRBD2	CASSQYSGEYNEQFF	TGTGCCAGCAGCCAATATAGCGGGGAATACAATGAGCAGTTCTTC
TRBV6-2/TRBV6-3	-	TRBJ2-1	-	CASSGATYNEQFF	TGTGCCAGCTCCGGGGCCACCTACAATGAGCAGTTCTTC
TRBV18	few	TRBJ2-2	TRBD1	CASSPPGTGQGSTGELFF	TGTGCCAGCTCACCACCGGGTACGGGACAGGGGAGCACCGGGGAGCTGTTTTTT
TRBV7-2	-	TRBJ1-1	-	CASSAQPNTEAFF	TGTGCCAGCAGCGCACAACCAAACACTGAAGCTTTCTTT
TRBV12-3/TRBV12-4	-	TRBJ2-5	-	CASSLALGQQETQYF	TGTGCCAGCAGTTTAGCGCTCGGACAGCAAGAGACCCAGTACTTC
TRBV5-1	few	TRBJ1-1	-	CASSKMGGQVEAFF	TGCGCCAGCAGCAAGATGGGGGGGCAGGTTGAAGCTTTCTTT
TRBV20-1	many	TRBJ2-1	TRBD2	CSAGTSGGLNEQFF	TGCAGTGCGGGGACTAGCGGGGGACTCAATGAGCAGTTCTTC
TRBV9	many	TRBJ2-7	-	CASSPAGGTASYEQYF	TGTGCCAGCAGCCCGGCTGGGGGGACAGCGTCCTACGAGCAGTACTTC
TRBV20-1	-	TRBJ1-4	-	CSAGEWKLFF	TGCAGTGCGGGCGAGTGGAAACTGTTTTTT
TRBV12-3/TRBV12-4	many	TRBJ1-3	-	CASSPGTGFFTIYF	TGTGCCAGCAGTCCCGGGACCGGGTTTTTCACCATATATTTT
TRBV29-1	-	TRBJ2-1	TRBD1	CSVEGQGGSYNEQFF	TGCAGCGTGGAGGGACAGGGCGGCTCCTACAATGAGCAGTTCTTC
TRBV6-5	-	TRBJ2-1	TRBD1	CASRTDRGPTYNEQFF	TGTGCCAGCAGAACGGACAGGGGGCCGACCTACAATGAGCAGTTCTTC
TRBV20-1	few	TRBJ2-3	-	CSARVSLRAGPDTQYF	TGCAGTGCTAGAGTCTCGCTCCGGGCTGGCCCAGATACGCAGTATTTT